These T cell receptor beta chains were read from a single sample in a study of blood T cell repertoires in COVID-19. Assay used: immunoSEQ multiplex PCR; TCRdb lists only in-frame clones, some missing. The table shows fewer than 200,000 clones, with 80% to 90% occurring only once. Sequenced sample: peripheral blood. These receptors were taken from a man aged 18-30 years who had recovered from COVID-19. Each CDR3 is given with its conserved first and last residue. The D gene is left open where the match is weak. The size field is filled for only some rows; it gives once, few, many or a size class.

v_call,j_call,clone_size,d_call,cdr3_nt,cdr3_aa
TRBV5-1,TRBJ2-7,NA,TRBD1,TGCGCCAGCAGCCTTAGGGGGCCAAGTTCCTACGAGCAGTACTTC,CASSLRGPSSYEQYF
TRBV7-6,TRBJ2-7,NA,TRBD1,TGTGCCAGCAGCTTAGGGCCCCTGACAGGGGGAAGCTCCTACGAGCAGTACTTC,CASSLGPLTGGSSYEQYF
TRBV7-9,TRBJ2-1,once,TRBD2,TGTGCCAGCAGCTTAGAAGGCAGCGGGAGGGTCCATGAGCAGTTCTTC,CASSLEGSGRVHEQFF
TRBV27,TRBJ1-1,NA,NA,TGTGCCAGCAGTTTTTGGGGAGCCGACACTGAAGCTTTCTTT,CASSFWGADTEAFF
TRBV11-2,TRBJ1-5,NA,NA,TGTGCCAGCAGCTTAGATCTTAATCAGCCCCAGCATTTT,CASSLDLNQPQHF
TRBV11-1,TRBJ2-7,NA,TRBD2,TGTGCCAGCAGCCCCCGGGAGGGCTACGAGCAGTACTTC,CASSPREGYEQYF
TRBV12-5,TRBJ1-2,NA,NA,TGTGCTAGTGGTTTGGACACCTCCTATGGCTACACCTTC,CASGLDTSYGYTF
TRBV7-8,TRBJ2-1,NA,TRBD2,TGTGCCAGCAGCTTATTCCCCCGGGCTAGCGGGAGTCATGAGCAGTTCTTC,CASSLFPRASGSHEQFF
TRBV6-5,TRBJ2-1,NA,TRBD1,TGTGCCAGCAGGGCCTTACAGGGGGACAATGAGCAGTTCTTC,CASRALQGDNEQFF
TRBV7-9,TRBJ2-3,NA,NA,TGTGCCAGCAGCTTAGGTGACTTCGCCGGCACGCAGTATTTT,CASSLGDFAGTQYF
TRBV24-1,TRBJ1-1,NA,TRBD1,TGTGCCACCAGTGCGACAGGGGTAAGTGAAGCTTTCTTT,CATSATGVSEAFF
TRBV5-1,TRBJ2-7,many,TRBD2,TGCGCCAGCAGCAGGCCTAGCGGGAGCTACGAGCAGTACTTC,CASSRPSGSYEQYF
TRBV5-1,TRBJ2-7,NA,NA,TGCGCCAGCAGCTTGGCAGGGAACTCCTACGAGCAGTACTTC,CASSLAGNSYEQYF
TRBV19,TRBJ1-5,NA,TRBD1,TGTGCCAGTAGTATATGGGACAGCGATAATCAGCCCCAGCATTTT,CASSIWDSDNQPQHF
TRBV28,TRBJ2-1,NA,NA,TGTGCCAACAAGGAGGGTAGTCTCATCTATGAGCAGTTCTTC,CANKEGSLIYEQFF
TRBV12-5,TRBJ2-1,NA,NA,TGTGCTAGTGGCCCCGAGGCTAGCGCCTCCTACAATGAGCAGTTCTTC,CASGPEASASYNEQFF
TRBV7-9,TRBJ2-2,NA,NA,TGTGCCAGCAGACAACCCCCGGGACTGACAATGAACACCGGGGAGCTGTTTTTT,CASRQPPGLTMNTGELFF
TRBV5-1,TRBJ2-6,once,TRBD1,TGCGCCAGCAGCCGGGACAGGGGGCTGGGAGCTGGGGCCAACGTCCTGACTTTC,CASSRDRGLGAGANVLTF
TRBV10-3,TRBJ2-1,NA,NA,TGTGCCATCAGTGACGGGAGCTCCTACAATGAGCAGTTCTTC,CAISDGSSYNEQFF
TRBV9,TRBJ2-5,NA,TRBD2,TGTGCCAGCAGCGGGACTAGCCAAGAGACCCAGTACTTC,CASSGTSQETQYF